This entry lists 20 T cell receptor beta chains sequenced from one sample in a study of vaccination and CD4 T cells after COVID-19. The treatment: 10-day PBMC culture with coronavirus spike peptide pools or control peptides (ViraFEST assay). The study sequenced cultured CD4+ T cell DNA using the Oncomine TCR Beta short-read assay. TCRdb called the PCR reads again in MiXCR, with one record for every CDR3 protein. The sample yields 17,000 or so distinct CDR3 sequences, around 45% seen once. Their antigens are not known. The material was CD4+ T cells from blood, cultured in vitro, obtained before SARS-CoV-2 vaccination. The receptors shown here come from a human donor who had recovered from COVID-19.

There are a few counts of this clonotype. The rearrangement joins TRBV6-1 to TRBJ1-2; 7 positions match TRBD1. The V and J ends lost 2 bases and 7 bases, in that order; junction bases with no gene match: 10. The CDR3 is 15 residues long. In germline, CDR1 is MNHNS, CDR2 SASEGT. CDR3 sequence (DNA): TGTGCCAGCAGTGAAAGGCCACAGGGGAGCTCTGGCTACACCTTC. The encoded protein is CASSERPQGSSGYTF.

The V and J genes are TRBV30 and TRBJ1-1; D gene unclear. The CDR3 has 12 amino acids. In germline, CDR1 is GTSNPN, CDR2 SVGIG (reference sequence). Trimming took off 1 base at V and 8 bases at J, with 11 bases between the two ends. CDR3 nucleotide sequence: TGTGCCTGGAGTGACCCCCTGGGGGAAGCTTTCTTT. Translating gives CAWSDPLGEAFF.

This chain connects TRBV28 to TRBJ2-7; 11 positions agree with TRBD2. The junction had 14 bases not matched to a gene; V was cut back by 4 bases and J by 6 bases. The CDR3 length is 17 residues. Per germline, CDR1 MDHEN and CDR2 SYDVKM. This chain's CDR3 is CASSSVRVLAGGPEQYF. The DNA of the CDR3 is TGTGCCAGCAGTTCCGTCAGAGTGCTAGCGGGAGGCCCCGAGCAGTACTTC.

The V gene is TRBV12-3 or TRBV12-4, the J gene TRBJ1-1, with TRBD1 matching 8 bases. V shed 6 bases and J 1 base; nucleotides not matched to a gene: 7. The CDR3 covers 15 residues. CDR3 sequence: CASSDPGTGNTEAFF. The CDR3 nucleotides read TGTGCCAGCAGCGATCCCGGGACAGGGAACACTGAAGCTTTCTTT.

This chain joins TRBV7-7 and TRBJ1-1; 7 bases are a match to TRBD1. J was trimmed by 3 bases and V by 5 bases; bases with no gene match: 3. The germline V gene encodes CDR1 SSHAT and CDR2 FNYEAQ (reference sequence). The CDR3 sequence is 13 residues long. The CDR3 is CASSRTGDTEAFF. The DNA of the CDR3 is TGTGCCAGCAGCAGGACAGGAGACACTGAAGCTTTCTTT.

The V call is TRBV2, the J call TRBJ2-3; 12 bases match TRBD2. Germline CDR1 and CDR2: SNHLY and FYNNEI. The trim removed 1 base at V and 6 bases at J, leaving 2 bases unmatched. This CDR3 has 15 residues. CDR3 residues: CASSEGLAGVDTQYF. CDR3 coding DNA: TGTGCCAGCAGTGAAGGACTAGCGGGAGTGGATACGCAGTATTTT.

The chain employs TRBV7-2 and TRBJ2-2; D is unresolved. Germline loops: CDR1 SGHTA, CDR2 FQGNSA. Trimming left V 1 base short and J 2 bases short, with 8 bases between. The CDR3 runs to 15 residues. The CDR3 is CASSLVRQNTGELFF. Written as DNA, the CDR3 is TGTGCCAGCAGCTTAGTCAGGCAAAACACCGGGGAGCTGTTTTTT. Together with reference TRBV7-2 and TRBJ2-2, the CDR3 gives the full variable domain: GAGVSQSPSNKVTEKGKDVELRCDPISGHTALYWYRQSLGQGLEFLIYFQGNSAPDKSGLPSDRFSAERTGGSVSTLTIQRTQQEDSAVYLCASSLVRQNTGELFFGEGSRLTVL.

This clonotype has only a few counts. The chain carries TRBV20-1 and TRBJ1-1; D is possibly TRBD1 (6 bases). The CDR3 has 15 residues. CDR1 DFQATT and CDR2 SNEGSKA come from the germline V gene (reference sequence). The V end was cut by 0 bases, the J end by 4 bases, with 15 bases between. CDR3 loop: CSARDQMGASTEAFF. The CDR3 DNA reads as TGCAGTGCTAGAGATCAAATGGGGGCTTCCACTGAAGCTTTCTTT.

V usage is TRBV4-1 and J usage is TRBJ2-7; D is uncertain. This CDR3 is 15 amino acids long. Germline CDR1 and CDR2: MGHRA and YSYEKL. Trimming stripped 2 bases from V and 0 bases from J, with 11 bases between. CDR3 bases: TGCGCCAGCAGCCAAAGCGCAGATATCTCCTACGAGCAGTACTTC. Its protein is CASSQSADISYEQYF.

V gene TRBV12-3 or TRBV12-4 combines with J gene TRBJ2-7; TRBD1 agrees at 10 bases. Trimming removed 7 bases from V and 3 bases from J; junction bases left unmatched: 12. The CDR3 consists of 16 residues. In nucleotides, the CDR3 is TGTGCCAGCAACGGACAGGGGGGGAATTCTATCTACGAGCAGTACTTC. It encodes CASNGQGGNSIYEQYF.

This clonotype occurred a few times. The V and J genes are TRBV5-1 and TRBJ1-1; 8 bases fit TRBD1. With 4 bases clipped from V and 3 bases from J, the junction kept 8 bases outside the gene matches. CDR1 and CDR2 from the germline V gene are SGHRS and YFSETQ. The CDR3 totals 15 residues. The CDR3 protein is CASSTTTTGDTEAFF. For the CDR3, the DNA is TGCGCCAGCAGCACCACGACGACAGGGGACACTGAAGCTTTCTTT.

The genes are TRBV7-9 and TRBJ2-5, with TRBD2 matching 10 bases. Germline-derived CDR1 and CDR2 are SEHNR and FQNEAQ (reference sequence). This CDR3 comprises 14 residues. Trimming at V came to 6 bases and at J to 2 bases, leaving 3 bases not matched to a gene. CDR3 DNA: TGTGCCAGCAGATATAGCGGGGGGCAAGAGACCCAGTACTTC. Its protein product is CASRYSGGQETQYF.

This clonotype was seen a few times. The J gene is TRBJ1-2, the V gene TRBV29-1, with 7 bases that match TRBD1. V shed 2 bases and J 6 bases; nucleotides not matched to a gene: 6. The germline CDR1 and CDR2 sequences are SQVTM and ANQGSEA. CDR3 size: 13 residues. The chain's CDR3 is CSVERGLSNGYTF. The CDR3 region has the DNA TGCAGCGTTGAAAGGGGGCTGAGTAATGGCTACACCTTC.

The V call is TRBV4-3, the J call TRBJ1-2, with TRBD1 as a possible D gene (6 bases). Trimming took off 0 bases at V and 3 bases at J, with 11 bases between the two ends. The CDR3 has 15 amino acids. Germline CDR1 LGHNA, CDR2 YSLEER. CDR3 amino acids: CASSQDGGQDYGYTF. CDR3 coding DNA: TGCGCCAGCAGCCAAGATGGGGGGCAGGACTATGGCTACACCTTC.

The chain combines TRBV2 with TRBJ2-3, with 8 nucleotides matching TRBD2. Germline loops: CDR1 SNHLY, CDR2 FYNNEI. Germline trimming cut 6 bases from V and 3 bases from J; bases unmatched to any gene: 5. CDR3 size: 14 residues. CDR3 loop: CASRYGGRTDTQYF. Written as DNA, the CDR3 is TGTGCCAGCAGGTACGGCGGGAGGACAGATACGCAGTATTTT.

The chain combines TRBV7-8 with TRBJ2-7; possible D gene TRBD2, 6 bases. This CDR3 comprises 17 residues. Germline lookup yields CDR1 SGHVS and CDR2 FQNEAQ. Deletions cut 1 base from V and 0 bases from J, with 16 bases between. CDR3 loop: CASSLGGPGRSSYEQYF. In DNA form, the CDR3 reads TGTGCCAGCAGCTTAGGGGGACCCGGGAGATCCTCCTACGAGCAGTACTTC.

Turning to this clonotype: As the CDR3 is not closed by the conserved phenylalanine or tryptophan, this likely results from a read error. CDR3 in DNA: TGTGCCAGTAGTCCTGACAGGGGGGCGAATTCACCCCTCCACTCT. The encoded protein is CASSPDRGANSPLHS. The V and J genes are TRBV19 and TRBJ1-6; 9 positions agree with TRBD1. The V segment lost 5 bases and the J segment 7 bases; nucleotides outside the gene matches: 6. The CDR3 runs 15 residues. Per germline, CDR1 LNHDA and CDR2 SQIVND (reference sequence).

This clonotype came up a few times. The genes are TRBV19 and TRBJ2-5; 9 bases map to TRBD2. Germline values: CDR1 LNHDA, CDR2 SQIVND (reference sequence). V was clipped by 3 bases and J by 4 bases; unmatched bases: 6. This CDR3 is built from 15 residues. The CDR3 loop reads CASSMLAGRRETQYF. The DNA of the CDR3 is TGTGCCAGTAGTATGCTAGCGGGGAGGAGAGAGACCCAGTACTTC.

The V call is TRBV12-3 or TRBV12-4, the J call TRBJ1-6; TRBD1 matches at 7 bases. There are 13 residues in the CDR3. V gave up 8 bases and J gave up 7 bases; unmatched junction bases: 5. CDR3 loop: CASGRGLNSPLHF. The CDR3 DNA reads as TGTGCCAGCGGAAGGGGGCTCAATTCACCCCTCCACTTT.

V is TRBV6-1 and J is TRBJ1-1, with a tentative D call TRBD1 (6 bases). Trimming removed 6 bases from V and 1 base from J, with 15 bases in between. CDR3 length equals 15 residues. Germline V gene data show CDR1 as MNHNS and CDR2 as SASEGT. In DNA, the CDR3 is TGTGCCAGCAGACCTCGGGGGGGCCCGAACACTGAAGCTTTCTTT. This translates into CASRPRGGPNTEAFF.